The 12 T cell receptor beta chains presented below share a single source sample, sequenced in a study of OX40 agonist ivuxolimab in advanced cancers. Sequencing was performed with immunoSEQ multiplex PCR; in TCRdb, only in-frame clones are kept and a portion is missing. The sample records about 70,000 clones, 80% to 90% being singletons. The specimen comprised CD4+ or CD8+ T cells sorted from blood, sampled in a trial of the OX40 agonist ivuxolimab. These receptors were obtained from an adult with an advanced solid tumor such as melanoma, head and neck, liver or kidney cancer.

The genes are TRBV7-3 and TRBJ1-1; perhaps TRBD1 as D (5 bases). The length of the CDR3 is 13 residues. Trimming cost V 1 base and J 8 bases, with 11 bases left between them. Per germline, CDR1 SGHTA and CDR2 FQGTGA. The CDR3 sequence: CASSLNSGEEAFF. The DNA for the CDR3 is TGTGCCAGCAGCTTAAATTCGGGGGAGGAAGCTTTCTTT.

The chain joins TRBV27 to TRBJ1-6; D is possibly TRBD1 (6 bases). The germline V and J ends were trimmed by 0 bases and 8 bases, with 11 bases remaining between them. The CDR3 is made up of 15 amino acids. CDR1 is MNHEY, CDR2 SMNVEV, per germline (reference sequence). In DNA form, the CDR3 reads TGTGCCAGCAGTTTATCATGGGGGGCTGATTCACCCCTCCACTTT. The encoded protein is CASSLSWGADSPLHF.

J is TRBJ2-3 and V is TRBV5-4; D gene unclear. Trimming stripped 0 bases from V and 5 bases from J, with 7 bases between. The CDR3 sequence is 13 residues long. Germline V gene sequence: CDR1 SGHNT, CDR2 YYREEE (reference sequence). The CDR3 nucleotides read TGTGCCAGCAGCTTGGTTGGTGGAGATACGCAGTATTTT. Translating it yields CASSLVGGDTQYF.

The gene calls are TRBV5-8 and TRBJ2-7, with 7 positions matching TRBD1. CDR3 length: 15 residues. V was clipped by 4 bases and J by 2 bases; unmatched bases: 9. Germline V gives CDR1 SGHTS, CDR2 YDEGEE. The CDR3 protein is CASSREGTEPYEQYF. CDR3 DNA sequence: TGTGCCAGCAGCCGAGAGGGGACAGAGCCCTACGAGCAGTACTTC.

The J gene is TRBJ1-2, the V gene TRBV6-5; 10 nucleotides align to TRBD1. In germline, CDR1 is MNHEY, CDR2 SVGAGI. V lost 6 bases and J lost 5; bases outside the gene matches: 6. This CDR3 has 14 residues. The CDR3 here is CASRDRGRGYGYTF. The DNA for the CDR3 is TGTGCCAGCAGAGACAGGGGGCGGGGATATGGCTACACCTTC.

The V call is TRBV5-1, the J call TRBJ2-4; D ambiguous. The CDR3 length is 15 residues. V was pared by 4 bases and J by 5 bases, with 16 bases between. Germline V gene lookup returns CDR1 SGHRS and CDR2 YFSETQ. CDR3 in amino acids: CASSSNGQVQNIQYF. The CDR3 DNA follows: TGCGCCAGCAGCAGCAACGGCCAGGTCCAAAACATTCAGTACTTC.

The CDR3 nucleotides read TGTGCCAGCAGCTTAACGTCGGGGATGAACACTGAAGCTTTCTTT. Translated: CASSLTSGMNTEAFF. The chain joins TRBV7-2 to TRBJ1-1; D uncertain. Germline V gene lookup returns CDR1 SGHTA and CDR2 FQGNSA. Trimming pared 2 bases from V and 0 bases from J, leaving 10 bases between. The length of the CDR3 is 15 residues.

The chain employs TRBV7-2 and TRBJ2-7; D gene unclear. The J call may be wrong; the DNA end is better matched by TRBJ2-1. Germline values: CDR1 SGHTA, CDR2 FQGNSA. The CDR3 contains 12 residues. CDR3 region: CASSSPKAMQFF. The CDR3 coding sequence is TGTGCCAGCAGCTCCCCTAAGGCGATGCAGTTCTTC.

Here the CDR3 DNA reads TGTGCCAGCAGCTTAGTAGGACACCGCACAGATACGCAGTATTTT. Encoded protein: CASSLVGHRTDTQYF. The chain joins TRBV7-8 to TRBJ2-3, with D possibly matching TRBD1 (5 bases). The germline V gene has CDR1 SGHVS and CDR2 FQNEAQ. V shed 1 base and J shed 1 base, with 9 bases lying between them. The CDR3 loop spans 15 amino acids.

The chain carries TRBV5-1 and TRBJ2-2; 8 positions agree with TRBD2. CDR1 SGHRS and CDR2 YFSETQ come from the germline V gene. J gave up 6 bases and V 5 bases, and 12 bases lay outside the gene matches. The CDR3 is 16 residues long. The CDR3 DNA sequence: TGCGCCAGCAGTCCGGGTGGGACTAGATGGTCCGGGGAGCTGTTTTTT. This sequence encodes CASSPGGTRWSGELFF.

The CDR3 loop reads CASSLTSTYTEAFF. DNA of the CDR3: TGTGCCAGCAGCTTAACGTCTACTTACACTGAAGCTTTCTTT. This chain uses TRBV7-3 with TRBJ1-1; D remains ambiguous. Germline CDR1 reads SGHTA; CDR2 reads FQGTGA. The length of the CDR3 is 14 residues. Trimming pared 0 bases from V and 3 bases from J, leaving 8 bases between.

The V gene is TRBV28, the J gene TRBJ2-7; 13 nucleotides agree with TRBD2. This CDR3 comprises 18 residues. Germline V lookup: CDR1 MDHEN, CDR2 SYDVKM. The V and J ends lost 3 bases and 2 bases, in that order; junction bases with no gene match: 10. CDR3: CASSFYGGLAGPPYEQYF. CDR3 DNA sequence: TGTGCCAGCAGTTTTTATGGGGGACTAGCGGGACCCCCCTACGAGCAGTACTTC.